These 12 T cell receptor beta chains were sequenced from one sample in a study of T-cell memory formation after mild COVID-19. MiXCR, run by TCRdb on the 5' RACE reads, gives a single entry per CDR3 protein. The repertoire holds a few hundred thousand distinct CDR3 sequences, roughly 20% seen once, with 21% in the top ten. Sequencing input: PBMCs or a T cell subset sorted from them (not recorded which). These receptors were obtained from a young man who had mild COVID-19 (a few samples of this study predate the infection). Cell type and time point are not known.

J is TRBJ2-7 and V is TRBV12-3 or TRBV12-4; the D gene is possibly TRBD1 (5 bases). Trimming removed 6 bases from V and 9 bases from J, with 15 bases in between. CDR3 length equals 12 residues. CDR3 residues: CASSPPRGRQYF. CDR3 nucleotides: TGTGCCAGCAGCCCGCCAAGGGGTAGGCAGTACTTC.

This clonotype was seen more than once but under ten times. The CDR3 coding sequence is TGTGCCAGCAGCTTTGAGTATATAGAGACCCAGTACTTC. Translating it yields CASSFEYIETQYF. The chain carries TRBV7-9 and TRBJ2-5; D uncertain. From germline, CDR1 is SEHNR and CDR2 FQNEAQ (reference sequence). V shed 3 bases and J shed 4 bases, with 9 bases lying between them. The CDR3 covers 13 residues.

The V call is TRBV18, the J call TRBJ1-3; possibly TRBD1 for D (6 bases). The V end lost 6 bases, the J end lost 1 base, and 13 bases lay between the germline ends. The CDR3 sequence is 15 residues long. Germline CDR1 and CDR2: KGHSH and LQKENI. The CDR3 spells CASSPGGQSGNTIYF. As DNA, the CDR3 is TGTGCCAGCTCCCCGGGTGGACAGTCTGGAAACACCATATATTTT. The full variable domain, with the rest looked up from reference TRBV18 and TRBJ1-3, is NAGVMQNPRHLVRRRGQEARLRCSPMKGHSHVYWYRQLPEEGLKFMVYLQKENIIDESGMPKERFSAEFPKEGPSILRIQQVVRGDSAAYFCASSPGGQSGNTIYFGEGSWLTVV.

The CDR3 sequence: CASSPRCYEQYV. CDR3 nucleotides: TGTGCCAGCAGCCCAAGGTGTTACGAGCAGTACGTC. V is TRBV9 and J is TRBJ2-7; no definite D call. Germline-derived CDR1 and CDR2 are SGDLS and YYNGEE. The CDR3 is 12 residues long. V shed 4 bases and J shed 4 bases, with 9 bases lying between them.

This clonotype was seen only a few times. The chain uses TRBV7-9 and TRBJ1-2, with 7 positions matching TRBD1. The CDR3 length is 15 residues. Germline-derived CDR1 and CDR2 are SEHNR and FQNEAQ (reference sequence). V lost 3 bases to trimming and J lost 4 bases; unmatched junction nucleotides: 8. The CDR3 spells CASSFPQGMSYGYTF. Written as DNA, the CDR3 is TGTGCCAGCAGCTTTCCACAGGGGATGAGCTATGGCTACACCTTC.

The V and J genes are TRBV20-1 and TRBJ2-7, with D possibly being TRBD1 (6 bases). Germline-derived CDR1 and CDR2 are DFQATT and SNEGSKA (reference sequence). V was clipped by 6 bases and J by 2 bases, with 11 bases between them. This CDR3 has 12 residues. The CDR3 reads CSAADRPYEQYV. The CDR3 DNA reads TGCAGTGCCGCGGACAGACCCTACGAGCAGTACGTC.

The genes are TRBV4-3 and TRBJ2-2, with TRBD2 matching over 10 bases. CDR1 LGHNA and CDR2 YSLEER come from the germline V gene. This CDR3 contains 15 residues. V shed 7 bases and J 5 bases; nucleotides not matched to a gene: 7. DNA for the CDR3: TGCGCCAGCACCCCCACAGCGGGGGGGACCGGGGAGCTGTTTTTT. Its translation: CASTPTAGGTGELFF.

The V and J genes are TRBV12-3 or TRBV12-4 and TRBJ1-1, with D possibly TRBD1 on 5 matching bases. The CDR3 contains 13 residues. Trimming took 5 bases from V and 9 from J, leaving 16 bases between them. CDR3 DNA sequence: TGTGCCAGCAGTCCCCGACAGCGGGAGAAAGCTTTCTTT. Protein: CASSPRQREKAFF.

The CDR3 reads CASSPTRAAKNIQYF. The DNA for the CDR3 is TGTGCCAGCAGCCCTACGCGGGCCGCCAAAAACATTCAGTACTTC. This chain uses TRBV7-8 with TRBJ2-4; a possible D gene is TRBD2 (5 bases). V lost 5 bases, J lost 1 base, and 12 bases lay in between. This CDR3 is built from 15 residues. CDR1 is SGHVS, CDR2 FQNEAQ, per germline.

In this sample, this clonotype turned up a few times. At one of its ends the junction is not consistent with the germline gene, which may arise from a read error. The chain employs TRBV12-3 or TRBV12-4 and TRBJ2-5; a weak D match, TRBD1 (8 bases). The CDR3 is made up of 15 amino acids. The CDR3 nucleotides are TGCGCCAGCAGTTTAGTCTTCGGCGGGGGACAGGCCCAGTACTTC. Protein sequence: CASSLVFGGGQAQYF.

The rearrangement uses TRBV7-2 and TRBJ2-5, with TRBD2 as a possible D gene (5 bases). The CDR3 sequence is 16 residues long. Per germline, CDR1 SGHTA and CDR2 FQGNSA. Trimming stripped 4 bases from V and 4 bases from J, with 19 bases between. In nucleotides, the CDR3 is TGTGCCAGCAGCTCGAGAGGTCTAGCCAGCCGAGAGACCCAGTACTTC. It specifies CASSSRGLASRETQYF.

CDR3 region: CASSPRIYEQYV. As DNA, the CDR3 is TGTGCCAGCTCACCAAGGATCTACGAGCAGTACGTC. The chain carries TRBV18 and TRBJ2-7; D remains unclear. The CDR3 has 12 residues. Germline values: CDR1 KGHSH, CDR2 LQKENI. V lost 2 bases, J lost 3 bases, and 5 bases lay in between.